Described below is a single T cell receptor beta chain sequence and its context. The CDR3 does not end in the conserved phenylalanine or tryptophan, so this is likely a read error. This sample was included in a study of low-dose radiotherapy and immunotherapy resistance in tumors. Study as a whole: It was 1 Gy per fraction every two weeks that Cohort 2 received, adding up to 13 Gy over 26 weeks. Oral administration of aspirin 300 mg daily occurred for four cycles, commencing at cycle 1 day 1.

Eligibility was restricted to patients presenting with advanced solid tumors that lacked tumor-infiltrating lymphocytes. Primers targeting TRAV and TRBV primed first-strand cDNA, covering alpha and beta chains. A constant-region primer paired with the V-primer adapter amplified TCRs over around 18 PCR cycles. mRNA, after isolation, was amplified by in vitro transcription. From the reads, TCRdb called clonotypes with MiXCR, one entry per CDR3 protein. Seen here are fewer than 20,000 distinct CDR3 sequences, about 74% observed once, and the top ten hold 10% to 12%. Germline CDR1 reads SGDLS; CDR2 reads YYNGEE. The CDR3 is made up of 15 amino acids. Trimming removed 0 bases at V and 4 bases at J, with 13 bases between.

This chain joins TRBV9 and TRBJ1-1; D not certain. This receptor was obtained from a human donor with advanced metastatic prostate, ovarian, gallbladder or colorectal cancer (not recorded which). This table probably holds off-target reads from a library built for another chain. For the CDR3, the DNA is TGTGCCAGCAGCGTAGAAGAGGAGAGGTTCACTGAAGCTTTCTCT. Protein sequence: CASSVEEERFTEAFS.